The 19 T cell receptor beta chains in this list originate from one sample, sequenced in a study of blood T cell repertoires in COVID-19. Profiling relied on immunoSEQ multiplex PCR, and the TCRdb table lists in-frame clones only, not all of them. This table holds 100,000 to 150,000 clones, approximately 90% found once. Source material: peripheral blood. Receptors were obtained from a man aged 45 to 65 with active or convalescent COVID-19.

This chain links TRBV19 with TRBJ1-5, with 12 bases matching TRBD1. V dropped 7 bases and J dropped 2; count of bases not matched to a gene: 6. Per the germline V gene, CDR1 is LNHDA and CDR2 is SQIVND (reference sequence). The CDR3 sequence is 16 residues long. The CDR3 loop reads CASKGTGGEGNQPQHF. Here the CDR3 DNA reads TGTGCCAGTAAGGGGACAGGGGGCGAAGGCAATCAGCCCCAGCATTTT.

This chain connects TRBV2 to TRBJ1-5; D gene uncertain. The V and J ends lost 2 bases and 2 bases respectively, with 10 bases between them. Per the germline V gene, CDR1 is SNHLY and CDR2 is FYNNEI. The CDR3 length is 15 residues. CDR3 in amino acids: CASSESSIGNQPQHF. The CDR3 coding sequence is TGTGCCAGCAGTGAATCGAGTATTGGCAATCAGCCCCAGCATTTT.

V is TRBV30 and J is TRBJ1-1, with 11 bases lining up with TRBD1. From germline, CDR1 is GTSNPN and CDR2 SVGIG (reference sequence). After removal of 4 bases from V and 8 bases from J, the junction contained 6 bases not matched to a gene. The CDR3 has 13 amino acids. The CDR3 DNA follows: TGTGCCTGGATGATGGACAGGGGGCTAGAAGCTTTCTTT. Translated, it gives CAWMMDRGLEAFF.

The chain employs TRBV5-4 and TRBJ1-2; 7 bases line up with TRBD1. The ends lost 2 bases at V and 4 bases at J; junction bases unmatched: 5. This CDR3 spans 14 amino acids. The germline V gene has CDR1 SGHNT and CDR2 YYREEE (reference sequence). The CDR3 coding sequence is TGTGCCAGCAGCTTCTGGGGACAGATCTATGGCTACACCTTC. Its protein product is CASSFWGQIYGYTF.

The chain recombines TRBV28 with TRBJ1-1; 7 bases are a match to TRBD1. Germline lookup yields CDR1 MDHEN and CDR2 SYDVKM. After removal of 2 bases from V and 4 bases from J, the junction contained 1 base not matched to a gene. CDR3 length: 13 amino acids. The CDR3 DNA follows: TGTGCCAGCAGTTTAGACAGGGCCACTGAAGCTTTCTTT. Its translation is CASSLDRATEAFF.

The chain carries TRBV9 and TRBJ1-3; D is perhaps TRBD1 (6 bases). Trimming shortened V by 4 bases and J by 3 bases, and 14 bases separated the two germline ends. The length of the CDR3 is 15 residues. From germline, CDR1 is SGDLS and CDR2 YYNGEE. The CDR3 reads CASSSRLTGGNTIYF. The DNA of the CDR3 is TGTGCCAGCAGCTCTCGCCTGACAGGTGGAAACACCATATATTTT.

The rearrangement uses TRBV27 and TRBJ1-2; weak D call: TRBD1 (5 bases). The V end lost 2 bases, the J end lost 4 bases, and 11 bases lay between the germline ends. Germline V CDR1 and CDR2: MNHEY, SMNVEV (reference sequence). The CDR3 covers 14 residues. CDR3 DNA: TGTGCCAGCAGTTTAGCCCGGGGGGGCTATGGCTACACCTTC. Translated: CASSLARGGYGYTF.

The chain uses TRBV5-5 and TRBJ2-2; D gene uncertain. The CDR3 has 14 residues. CDR1 SGHKS and CDR2 YYEKEE come from the germline V gene (reference sequence). Trimming removed 1 base from V and 0 bases from J, with 4 bases in between. The CDR3 sequence is CASSLRANTGELFF. The CDR3 DNA sequence: TGTGCCAGCAGCTTGCGGGCGAACACCGGGGAGCTGTTTTTT.

The genes are TRBV6-4 and TRBJ2-2; 7 nucleotides align to TRBD1. The CDR3 spans 19 residues. Germline trimming cut 0 bases from V and 6 bases from J; bases unmatched to any gene: 16. CDR1 MRHNA and CDR2 SNTAGT come from the germline V gene. In DNA, the CDR3 is TGTGCCAGCAGTGACTCGGGGTCAGAGGGACAGCCGCGGGCCGGGGAGCTGTTTTTT. This translates into CASSDSGSEGQPRAGELFF.

The chain employs TRBV29-1 and TRBJ2-3; possibly TRBD1 for D (5 bases). Germline CDR1 and CDR2: SQVTM and ANQGSEA. Trimming stripped 7 bases from V and 6 bases from J, with 17 bases between. The CDR3 is made up of 13 amino acids. This chain's CDR3 is CSAQDSRVDTQYF. DNA for the CDR3: TGCAGCGCACAAGATAGCAGGGTGGATACGCAGTATTTT.

This chain joins TRBV7-2 and TRBJ1-4, with D unclear. V was shortened by 5 bases and J by 4 bases, with 11 bases between the two germline ends. The CDR3 loop spans 14 amino acids. The germline V gene encodes CDR1 SGHTA and CDR2 FQGNSA. The CDR3 loop reads CASSPVAINEKLFF. The CDR3 nucleotides read TGTGCCAGCAGCCCCGTAGCGATTAATGAAAAACTGTTTTTT.

The chain uses TRBV10-2 and TRBJ2-7; 9 nucleotides agree with TRBD2. V dropped 3 bases and J dropped 5; count of bases not matched to a gene: 11. CDR3 length equals 16 residues. Per germline, CDR1 WSHSY and CDR2 SAAADI. Written as DNA, the CDR3 is TGCGCCAGCAGTGATCCGGGGGCGGGAGGGCCCAACGAGCAGTACTTC. Translating it yields CASSDPGAGGPNEQYF.

J is TRBJ1-3 and V is TRBV5-6; D is possibly TRBD1 (5 bases). This CDR3 is built from 16 residues. The germline CDR1 and CDR2 sequences are SGHDT and YYEEEE. V dropped 6 bases and J dropped 4 bases, with 20 bases sitting between them. The CDR3, as DNA: TGTGCCAGCACCCTCCCCGGGGGTCGCGCCGGAAACACCATATATTTT. Protein sequence: CASTLPGGRAGNTIYF. The variable domain in full, completed from reference TRBV5-6 and TRBJ1-3, reads DAGVTQSPTHLIKTRGQQVTLRCSPKSGHDTVSWYQQALGQGPQFIFQYYEEEERQRGNFPDRFSGHQFPNYSSELNVNALLLGDSALYLCASTLPGGRAGNTIYFGEGSWLTVV.

This sequence joins TRBV29-1 and TRBJ2-2; 9 nucleotides match TRBD1. The CDR3 extends over 16 amino acids. Germline CDR1 SQVTM, CDR2 ANQGSEA. Germline trimming cut 5 bases from V and 8 bases from J; bases unmatched to any gene: 15. The DNA of the CDR3 is TGCAGCGTTCTCCCCCGGGACAGGGAAGTTTCAGGGGAGCTGTTTTTT. This encodes CSVLPRDREVSGELFF.

The V and J genes are TRBV9 and TRBJ2-3, with 11 nucleotides matching TRBD2. V shed 4 bases, J shed 5 bases, and the junction held 6 bases outside the gene matches. This CDR3 has 15 amino acids. The germline V gene encodes CDR1 SGDLS and CDR2 YYNGEE. The CDR3 bases are TGTGCCAGCAGCTTTAGCGGGGGGGCGGTAGATACGCAGTATTTT. Its protein is CASSFSGGAVDTQYF. The variable domain in full, completed from reference TRBV9 and TRBJ2-3, reads DSGVTQTPKHLITATGQRVTLRCSPRSGDLSVYWYQQSLDQGLQFLIQYYNGEERAKGNILERFSAQQFPDLHSELNLSSLELGDSALYFCASSFSGGAVDTQYFGPGTRLTVL.

The chain combines TRBV6-6 with TRBJ1-4; 11 nucleotides match TRBD1. Germline lookup yields CDR1 MNHNY and CDR2 SVGAGI (reference sequence). The CDR3 runs 15 residues. V was pared by 2 bases and J by 8 bases, with 4 bases of the junction left unmatched. Written as DNA, the CDR3 is TGTGCCAGCAGTTACACGGGACAGGGGGACGAAAAACTGTTTTTT. It yields the protein CASSYTGQGDEKLFF.

The chain links TRBV28 to TRBJ2-1, with 10 bases that match TRBD2. The CDR3 is 16 residues long. The trim removed 1 base at V and 7 bases at J, leaving 7 bases unmatched. The germline V gene encodes CDR1 MDHEN and CDR2 SYDVKM. This CDR3 is CASSLLGTSERNEQFF. CDR3 in DNA: TGTGCCAGCAGTTTATTAGGGACTAGCGAAAGAAATGAGCAGTTCTTC.

The chain uses TRBV3-1 (or the pseudogene TRBV3-2) and TRBJ2-2, with D maybe TRBD1 (6 bases). Looked up from germline, CDR1 is LGHDT and CDR2 is YNNKEL (reference sequence). Trimming removed 3 bases at V and 1 base at J, with 9 bases between. CDR3 length: 15 residues. The CDR3 region has the DNA TGTGCCAGCAGCCAGGACAGTCAGAACACCGGGGAGCTGTTTTTT. Protein product: CASSQDSQNTGELFF.

This clone came up once. V is TRBV27 and J is TRBJ2-3; D perhaps matches TRBD2 (6 bases). Trimming took 8 bases from V and 0 from J, leaving 15 bases between them. The CDR3 contains 15 residues. Germline V gene sequence: CDR1 MNHEY, CDR2 SMNVEV (reference sequence). The CDR3 bases are TGTGCCAGCGCACGGGTCGGGACTAGCACAGATACGCAGTATTTT. Its translation is CASARVGTSTDTQYF.